Listed below are T cell receptor beta chains from one sample, sequenced in a study of CD4 T cells in relation to SARS-CoV-2 and coronaviruses. Assay: immunoSEQ multiplex PCR; the TCRdb copy retains only in-frame clones and omits some. In the table there are 50,000 to 70,000 clones, about 89% of which are singletons. Specimen: memory CD4+ T cells from PBMCs. The receptors shown here come from a human donor in good health. Both conserved end residues are part of each CDR3. The D gene is left open where the match is weak. The size entry is marked missing in some rows and otherwise reads once, few, many or a size class.

>TRBV27|18|.|TRBJ1-6|TRBD1
CASSLNRGRGRYNSPLHF
TGTGCCAGCAGTTTAAATCGCGGCAGGGGGCGATATAATTCACCCCTCCACTTT
>TRBV30|16|.|TRBJ2-3|.
CAWSDGLRTGTDTQYF
TGTGCCTGGAGTGACGGACTTCGGACGGGGACAGATACGCAGTATTTT
>TRBV2|14|once|TRBJ1-5|TRBD1
CASSLIGQGEPQHF
TGTGCCAGCAGTCTCATCGGACAGGGAGAGCCCCAGCATTTT
>TRBV19|15|.|TRBJ1-6|TRBD1
CASSRQGARDSPLHF
TGTGCCAGTAGTAGACAGGGGGCTCGGGATTCACCCCTCCACTTT
>TRBV9|18|.|TRBJ2-5|TRBD2
CASSVGTTSGGAGETQYF
TGTGCCAGCAGCGTAGGGACTACTAGCGGGGGTGCCGGGGAGACCCAGTACTTC
>TRBV12-3/TRBV12-4|13|.|TRBJ2-5|.
CASRPRSLETQYF
TGTGCCAGCAGACCCAGGAGTTTAGAGACCCAGTACTTC
>TRBV2|11|.|TRBJ2-1|.
CASSDFGEQFF
TGTGCCAGCAGTGACTTTGGTGAGCAGTTCTTC
>TRBV5-4|18|.|TRBJ2-3|TRBD2
CASSSTGTSRSSTDTQYF
TGTGCCAGCAGCTCGACCGGGACTAGCAGATCTAGCACAGATACGCAGTATTTT
>TRBV24-1|15|.|TRBJ2-3|.
CATSDLGRGTDTQYF
TGTGCCACCAGTGATTTGGGTAGGGGCACAGATACGCAGTATTTT
>TRBV15|19|.|TRBJ2-1|TRBD2
CATSRDQKHWTSGFNEQFF
TGTGCCACCAGCAGAGATCAGAAACACTGGACTAGCGGATTCAATGAGCAGTTCTTC
>TRBV5-1|14|.|TRBJ1-5|TRBD1
CASSLVTGEQPQHF
TGCGCCAGCAGCTTGGTTACAGGGGAGCAGCCCCAGCATTTT
>TRBV2|16|.|TRBJ1-3|TRBD1
CASSAVRTGSGNTIYF
TGTGCCAGCAGTGCTGTACGGACAGGGTCTGGAAACACCATATATTTT
>TRBV7-2|16|few|TRBJ2-2|TRBD1
CASSPWTGGRTGELFF
TGTGCCAGCAGCCCCTGGACAGGGGGCCGCACCGGGGAGCTGTTTTTT
>TRBV28|12|.|TRBJ1-4|.
CASSRFNEKLFF
TGTGCCAGCTCCCGGTTTAATGAAAAACTGTTTTTT
>TRBV4-1|17|.|TRBJ2-5|TRBD2
CASSQDPTRRGVETQYF
TGCGCCAGCAGCCAAGATCCCACCCGGCGGGGGGTAGAGACCCAGTACTTC
>TRBV18|16|.|TRBJ1-6|TRBD1
CASSQYAGTGNSPLHF
TGTGCCAGCTCACAGTATGCCGGGACAGGAAATTCACCCCTCCACTTT
>TRBV5-1|14|.|TRBJ1-5|.
CASSLDPYNQPQHF
TGCGCCAGCAGCTTGGACCCCTACAATCAGCCCCAGCATTTT
>TRBV2|14|.|TRBJ2-3|TRBD1
CASGGASFRDTQYF
TGTGCTTCAGGGGGCGCTTCGTTCAGAGATACGCAGTATTTT
>TRBV9|12|.|TRBJ2-3|.
CASSVVSDTQYF
TGTGCCAGCAGCGTAGTGTCGGATACGCAGTATTTT
>TRBV5-5|16|.|TRBJ2-7|TRBD2
CASSRSRTGTSYEQYF
TGTGCCAGCAGCCGATCTCGAACCGGGACTAGTTACGAGCAGTACTTC
>TRBV6-2/TRBV6-3|16|.|TRBJ1-1|TRBD1
CASSPARGRGDTEAFF
TGTGCCAGCAGCCCCGCCAGGGGGAGGGGAGACACTGAAGCTTTCTTT
>TRBV18|18|.|TRBJ2-2|.
CASSPLFGTSTNTGELFF
TGTGCCAGCTCACCATTATTTGGGACAAGTACGAACACCGGGGAGCTGTTTTTT
>TRBV12-3/TRBV12-4|12|.|TRBJ2-1|.
CASSLSQEEQFF
TGTGCCAGCAGTTTATCCCAGGAGGAGCAGTTCTTC
>TRBV9|15|once|TRBJ1-4|.
CASSAQQGGGEKLFF
TGTGCCAGCAGCGCGCAACAGGGAGGGGGTGAAAAACTGTTTTTT
>TRBV15|14|.|TRBJ2-5|TRBD1
CATSRRTGGETQYF
TGTGCCACCAGCCGTCGGACAGGGGGAGAGACCCAGTACTTC
>TRBV11-3|16|.|TRBJ2-7|.
CASSSPSQGAPGTQYF
TGTGCCAGCAGCTCACCATCACAGGGAGCGCCTGGGACGCAGTACTTC
>TRBV27|16|.|TRBJ1-6|TRBD1
CASSLEGARYNSPLHF
TGTGCCAGCAGTTTAGAGGGGGCCCGTTATAATTCACCCCTCCACTTT
>TRBV10-3|13|.|TRBJ1-5|.
CAISEDEDGPQHF
TGTGCCATCAGTGAAGACGAGGACGGTCCCCAGCATTTT
>TRBV5-1|17|once|TRBJ2-1|TRBD2
CASSLDLAASSYNEQFF
TGCGCCAGCAGCTTGGATCTAGCGGCAAGCTCCTACAATGAGCAGTTCTTC
>TRBV2|14|.|TRBJ1-6|TRBD1
CASLRDRGNSPLHF
TGTGCCAGCCTCCGGGACAGGGGGAATTCACCCCTCCACTTT
>TRBV7-3|15|.|TRBJ2-3|TRBD1
CASSPTGSSTDTQYF
TGTGCCAGCAGCCCGACAGGGTCTAGCACAGATACGCAGTATTTT
>TRBV18|15|.|TRBJ2-2|TRBD1
CASSPQGAPAGELFF
TGTGCCAGCTCACCGCAGGGGGCGCCGGCCGGGGAGCTGTTTTTT
>TRBV12-5|20|.|TRBJ2-1|TRBD1
CASGFTLGTGTIGSYNEQFF
TGTGCTAGTGGTTTCACTCTAGGGACAGGCACGATTGGCTCCTACAATGAGCAGTTCTTC
>TRBV11-2|14|.|TRBJ2-1|.
CASSLEGFYNEQFF
TGTGCCAGCAGCTTAGAGGGTTTCTACAATGAGCAGTTCTTC
>TRBV10-3|14|.|TRBJ2-2|TRBD1
CATIDRDDTGELFF
TGTGCCACCATTGACAGGGACGACACCGGGGAGCTGTTTTTT